The rows below give T cell receptor beta chains drawn from one sample of a study of cytomegalovirus exposure and HLA in healthy donors. The method was immunoSEQ multiplex PCR; TCRdb's version includes in-frame clones alone and lacks a portion of them. The repertoire consists of about 120,000 clones, with less than 85% occurring once and the leading ten covering approximately 10%. Specimen: PBMCs. All receptors derive from a man aged 25-45 years in good health and CMV-seropositive. CDR3s include the opening cysteine and the closing phenylalanine or tryptophan. The D gene is left open where the match is weak.

TRBJ1-1 | NA | TRBV2 | TGTGCCAGCAGTGAATCCCGGGGAAACACTGAAGCTTTCTTT | CASSESRGNTEAFF
TRBJ1-2 | NA | TRBV9 | TGTGCCAGCAGCGTAGGGTGGAGGATGAGGACTTCTAACTATGGCTACACCTTC | CASSVGWRMRTSNYGYTF
TRBJ2-5 | NA | TRBV4-1 | TGCGCCAGCAGCCAAGGGGCCACAACTCTCAAAGAGACCCAGTACTTC | CASSQGATTLKETQYF
TRBJ1-3 | NA | TRBV6-1 | TGTGCCTCATCTAGGTCTTCTGGAAACACCATATATTTT | CASSRSSGNTIYF
TRBJ1-2 | NA | TRBV7-6 | TGTGCCAGCAGCTTAGCGAGGGGGAAACCCCCTCGCTATGGCTACACCTTC | CASSLARGKPPRYGYTF
TRBJ2-5 | TRBD1 | TRBV10-2 | TGCGCCAGCAACCTACAGGGGTTCGGGGAGACCCAGTACTTC | CASNLQGFGETQYF
TRBJ2-5 | TRBD2 | TRBV7-2 | TGTGCCAGCAGCCCACTGAAAGCGGGGGGCCCTGGTGAGACCCAGTACTTC | CASSPLKAGGPGETQYF
TRBJ2-2 | TRBD1 | TRBV10-2 | TGCACCAGCAGTGATCAGGGGGCGGGCACCGGGGAGCTGTTTTTT | CTSSDQGAGTGELFF
TRBJ2-4 | TRBD1 | TRBV4-1 | TGCGCCAGCAGCCCTCGGGACAGCCAAGAAATGATAACGGACCTAGCCAAAAACATTCAGTACTTC | CASSPRDSQEMITDLAKNIQYF
TRBJ1-2 | NA | TRBV4-1 | TGCGCCAGCAGCCAAGAACAGGGCAGCTATGGCTACACCTTC | CASSQEQGSYGYTF